Below are 29 T cell receptor beta chains sequenced from a single sample in a study of T cells after yellow fever vaccination. TCRdb reprocessed the 5' RACE reads with MiXCR, giving one entry per CDR3 protein. The table lists more than 450,000 distinct CDR3 sequences, roughly 22% of them singletons. The source material was PBMCs, sampled about 21 days after the first yellow fever vaccination. These receptors were obtained from a man between 18 and 29 years old who received the YFV17D yellow fever vaccine.

There are a few counts of this clonotype. V gene TRBV4-3 combines with J gene TRBJ1-5; D call uncertain. V was trimmed by 0 bases and J by 3 bases, leaving 3 bases between them. Per germline, CDR1 LGHNA and CDR2 YSLEER. The CDR3 contains 13 residues. The CDR3 loop is CASSQEPNQPQHF. For the CDR3, the DNA is TGCGCCAGCAGCCAAGAGCCCAATCAGCCCCAGCATTTT.

The CDR3 sequence is CASSPTQGLAGGDTQYF. DNA for the CDR3: TGCGCCAGCAGCCCTACGCAAGGACTAGCGGGGGGAGATACGCAGTATTTT. The rearrangement links TRBV4-3 to TRBJ2-3, with 14 bases lining up with TRBD2. Germline V gene lookup returns CDR1 LGHNA and CDR2 YSLEER. CDR3 size: 17 residues. Losses at the gene ends were 4 bases for V and 5 bases for J; bases not matched to a gene: 8.

The CDR3 DNA is TGTGCCAGCAGCCCGCGGGGAGGGCGGGGCACTGAAGCTTTCTTT. Translating gives CASSPRGGRGTEAFF. V gene TRBV5-5 combines with J gene TRBJ1-1; no firm D call. Germline V lookup: CDR1 SGHKS, CDR2 YYEKEE (reference sequence). The germline V and J ends were trimmed by 4 bases and 4 bases, with 17 bases remaining between them. This CDR3 is built from 15 residues.

This clonotype has a handful of counts. The chain has TRBV15 and TRBJ2-5; D is perhaps TRBD1 (6 bases). Trimming took off 5 bases at V and 3 bases at J, with 13 bases between the two ends. In germline, CDR1 is LNHNV, CDR2 YYDKDF (reference sequence). This CDR3 comprises 14 residues. The CDR3 protein is CATSVTDREETQYF. The DNA for the CDR3 is TGTGCCACCAGCGTTACGGACAGAGAAGAGACCCAGTACTTC. Looking up the rest from reference TRBV15 and TRBJ2-5 gives the full variable domain: DAMVIQNPRYQVTQFGKPVTLSCSQTLNHNVMYWYQQKSSQAPKLLFHYYDKDFNNEADTPDNFQSRRPNTSFCFLDIRSPGLGDTAMYLCATSVTDREETQYFGPGTRLLVL.

The chain employs TRBV7-2 and TRBJ2-3, with 10 bases that match TRBD2. CDR3 length equals 17 residues. The V segment lost 1 base and the J segment 2 bases; nucleotides outside the gene matches: 6. The germline gives CDR1 SGHTA, CDR2 FQGNSA. The CDR3 region is CASSLGISGGATDTQYF. CDR3 nucleotides: TGTGCCAGCAGCTTAGGGATAAGCGGGGGGGCCACAGATACGCAGTATTTT.

The chain links TRBV11-2 to TRBJ2-3; 11 bases fit TRBD2. This CDR3 has 16 residues. Germline CDR1 is SGHAT and CDR2 is FQNNGV. V was pared by 0 bases and J by 4 bases, with 3 bases of the junction left unmatched. CDR3 DNA sequence: TGTGCCAGCAGCTTAGAACTACTAGCGGGGGCAGATACGCAGTATTTT. Protein product: CASSLELLAGADTQYF.

V and J are TRBV12-3 or TRBV12-4 and TRBJ2-5; perhaps TRBD2 as D (5 bases). Deletions cut 5 bases from V and 5 bases from J, with 27 bases between. The CDR3 is 18 residues long. The CDR3 DNA follows: TGTGCCAGCAGTCCAAAATCTAGCTCGGACCCTCGACGGGAGACCCAGTACTTC. Its protein product is CASSPKSSSDPRRETQYF.

In its sample, this clonotype was seen a few times. The chain carries TRBV6-5 and TRBJ2-7; a possible D gene is TRBD1 (6 bases). There are 12 residues in the CDR3. Looked up from germline, CDR1 is MNHEY and CDR2 is SVGAGI. V was cut by 8 bases and J by 3 bases, with 11 bases left in between. This CDR3 is CASGADSYEQYF. The CDR3 DNA is TGTGCCAGCGGCGCGGACAGCTACGAGCAGTACTTC.

This clonotype showed up just a few times. The CDR3 DNA sequence: TGCAGTGCCGGACTAGCGGGGGCTCGCACAGATACGCAGTATTTT. This encodes CSAGLAGARTDTQYF. The chain links TRBV20-1 to TRBJ2-3, with 13 bases that match TRBD2. In germline, CDR1 is DFQATT, CDR2 SNEGSKA (reference sequence). The CDR3 runs 15 residues. The V and J ends lost 6 bases and 1 base, in that order; junction bases with no gene match: 4.

The V and J genes are TRBV12-3 or TRBV12-4 and TRBJ1-1; TRBD1 agrees at 8 bases. The CDR3 consists of 13 residues. Trimming at V came to 3 bases and at J to 10 bases, leaving 7 bases not matched to a gene. The CDR3 bases are TGTGCCAGCAGTTTCAGTGCAGGGGGCATAGCTTTCTTT. Translation gives CASSFSAGGIAFF.

The J gene is TRBJ2-7, the V gene TRBV12-3 or TRBV12-4, with D perhaps TRBD1 (7 bases). Between the trimmed V and J ends, which lost 3 bases and 2 bases, there was a span of 14 bases. The CDR3 is made up of 15 amino acids. The CDR3 loop reads CASSLEGALTYEQYF. The CDR3, as DNA: TGTGCCAGCAGTTTGGAGGGGGCTCTCACCTACGAGCAGTACTTC.

This clonotype was counted ten times or more. The chain has TRBV5-1 and TRBJ1-1; tentatively, D is TRBD1 (6 bases). The length of the CDR3 is 13 residues. CDR1 and CDR2 from the germline V gene are SGHRS and YFSETQ. V dropped 6 bases and J dropped 1 base, with 10 bases sitting between them. The CDR3 DNA sequence: TGCGCCAGCAAGGTACAGGGGAACACTGAAGCTTTCTTT. It codes for CASKVQGNTEAFF.

In this sample, this clonotype turned up a few times. The rearrangement links TRBV29-1 to TRBJ2-3; 10 nucleotides line up with TRBD2. The V and J ends lost 7 bases and 3 bases, in that order; junction bases with no gene match: 4. The length of the CDR3 is 13 residues. The V gene's germline CDR1 is SQVTM and CDR2 ANQGSEA. In DNA form, the CDR3 reads TGCAGCGGCGTACTAGCGGGGACAGATACGCAGTATTTT. It is translated as CSGVLAGTDTQYF.

Only a few counts were recorded for this clonotype. The chain carries TRBV5-6 and TRBJ1-2, with D perhaps matching TRBD1 (5 bases). The CDR3 is 14 residues long. V gave up 0 bases and J gave up 4 bases, with 10 bases separating them. The germline V gene has CDR1 SGHDT and CDR2 YYEEEE. CDR3 region: CASSLGGAVYGYTF. The CDR3 bases are TGTGCCAGCAGCTTGGGAGGGGCTGTCTATGGCTACACCTTC.

This clonotype came up many times. CDR3 sequence: CSARVSDSNNEQFF. CDR3 nucleotides: TGCAGTGCTAGAGTCTCGGACTCTAACAATGAGCAGTTCTTC. The chain employs TRBV20-1 and TRBJ2-1; a possible D gene is TRBD2 (5 bases). With 1 base removed from V and 5 bases from J, the gap between germline ends came to 12 bases. The CDR3 runs 14 residues. CDR1 is DFQATT and CDR2 is SNEGSKA in the germline V gene (reference sequence).

The chain is built from TRBV4-1 and TRBJ1-5, with D possibly TRBD1 on 6 matching bases. From germline, CDR1 is MGHRA and CDR2 YSYEKL. CDR3 size: 18 residues. The V and J ends lost 0 bases and 0 bases respectively, with 15 bases between them. The CDR3 nucleotides are TGCGCCAGCAGCCAAGAAGGGGGGGACACCTATAGCAATCAGCCCCAGCATTTT. Its translation: CASSQEGGDTYSNQPQHF.

This clonotype occurred a few times. The chain is built from TRBV5-1 and TRBJ2-3, with D perhaps matching TRBD1 or TRBD2 (5 bases each). Per germline, CDR1 SGHRS and CDR2 YFSETQ. Trimming stripped 4 bases from V and 2 bases from J, with 11 bases between. There are 14 residues in the CDR3. As DNA, the CDR3 is TGCGCCAGCAGCACGACAGACTACACAGATACGCAGTATTTT. This codes for CASSTTDYTDTQYF.

This clonotype came up a few times. The rearrangement uses TRBV4-3 and TRBJ2-1; 8 nucleotides align to TRBD2. The CDR3 totals 17 residues. Unmatched junction bases numbered 18, after V lost 4 bases and J lost 10 bases. Germline-derived CDR1 and CDR2 are LGHNA and YSLEER. The CDR3 DNA reads TGCGCCAGCAGCCGCGTGTCAGCGGGGGACCCCTTTTCGGAGCAGTTCTTC. Encoded protein: CASSRVSAGDPFSEQFF.

This clonotype was counted a few times. This sequence joins TRBV6-6 and TRBJ2-7; the match to TRBD1 covers 7 bases. Germline V gene sequence: CDR1 MNHNY, CDR2 SVGAGI (reference sequence). The CDR3 has 12 amino acids. V shed 8 bases and J 6 bases; nucleotides not matched to a gene: 7. The CDR3 bases are TGTGCCAGCGGCACAGGGGCGGGCGAGCAGTACTTC. Amino acid sequence: CASGTGAGEQYF.

The chain carries TRBV20-1 and TRBJ2-3; possible D gene TRBD2, 6 bases. Trimming pared 3 bases from V and 6 bases from J, leaving 16 bases between. CDR3 length: 14 amino acids. Germline V gives CDR1 DFQATT, CDR2 SNEGSKA (reference sequence). In DNA form, the CDR3 reads TGCAGTGCTAGTACGAGCGGGCCGGCGGATACGCAGTATTTT. Its protein is CSASTSGPADTQYF.

This clonotype was seen more than once but under ten times. This chain connects TRBV13 to TRBJ2-1, with D maybe TRBD2 (6 bases). CDR1 and CDR2 (germline): PRHDT, FYEKMQ (reference sequence). V gave up 4 bases and J gave up 0 bases, with 13 bases separating them. The length of the CDR3 is 16 residues. The CDR3 here is CASSSPGLTSYNEQFF. CDR3 in DNA: TGTGCCAGCAGCTCGCCGGGACTTACCTCCTACAATGAGCAGTTCTTC.

The V and J genes are TRBV7-8 and TRBJ1-1, with D possibly being TRBD1 (5 bases). This CDR3 is 12 amino acids long. V dropped 5 bases and J dropped 10 bases, with 14 bases sitting between them. CDR1 and CDR2 (germline): SGHVS, FQNEAQ. CDR3 in amino acids: CASSRLLGGAFF. In DNA, the CDR3 is TGTGCCAGCAGCCGCCTTCTGGGGGGAGCTTTCTTT.

V and J are TRBV5-1 and TRBJ2-1; D is unresolved. Germline CDR1 and CDR2: SGHRS and YFSETQ. CDR3 length: 20 amino acids. The V gene lost 2 bases and the J gene lost 7 bases, with 31 bases spanning the gap. CDR3 in DNA: TGCGCCAGCAGCTTTCCAGTGAATATTACGGCGGCCTCCCGAAGAAATGAGCAGTTCTTC. This gives the protein CASSFPVNITAASRRNEQFF.

The V and J genes are TRBV15 and TRBJ2-1; TRBD2 agrees at 8 bases. The CDR3 sequence is 16 residues long. CDR1 and CDR2 from the germline V gene are LNHNV and YYDKDF (reference sequence). J was trimmed by 1 base and V by 1 base; bases with no gene match: 3. CDR3 nucleotides: TGTGCCACCAGCAGAGTTCGGGAGGGGTCCTACAATGAGCAGTTCTTC. Translation gives CATSRVREGSYNEQFF.

This clonotype was picked up a small number of times. The chain combines TRBV20-1 with TRBJ2-3, with 13 nucleotides matching TRBD2. V gave up 7 bases and J gave up 4 bases; unmatched junction bases: 5. This CDR3 is built from 14 residues. The germline V gene encodes CDR1 DFQATT and CDR2 SNEGSKA (reference sequence). This CDR3 reads CSGRTSGGPDTQYF. The CDR3 region has the DNA TGCAGTGGACGGACTAGCGGGGGCCCAGATACGCAGTATTTT.

Only a few counts were recorded for this clonotype. The chain joins TRBV7-2 to TRBJ2-6; maybe TRBD1 (5 bases). V lost 6 bases and J 1 base, leaving 10 bases between the germline ends. From germline, CDR1 is SGHTA and CDR2 FQGNSA. The CDR3 consists of 15 residues. The DNA for the CDR3 is TGTGCCAGCAGTACCTCAGGGTCTGGGGCCAACGTCCTGACTTTC. Amino acids: CASSTSGSGANVLTF.

The chain recombines TRBV6-1 with TRBJ1-4, with D possibly matching TRBD1 (6 bases). The germline V gene has CDR1 MNHNS and CDR2 SASEGT. Trimming pared 5 bases from V and 7 bases from J, leaving 14 bases between. CDR3 size: 14 residues. CDR3 nucleotide sequence: TGTGCCAGCAGTCCGGACCTAGGGGGTGAAAAACTGTTTTTT. Protein: CASSPDLGGEKLFF.

This clonotype was detected only a few times. The CDR3 DNA reads TGTGCCAGCAGCTCCAGTCCCAGGGGCGGGGAGCTGTTTTTT. It yields the protein CASSSSPRGGELFF. This rearrangement joins TRBV7-2 to TRBJ2-2; D is perhaps TRBD1 (6 bases). The CDR3 is 14 amino acids. Germline values: CDR1 SGHTA, CDR2 FQGNSA. The V and J ends lost 4 bases and 7 bases respectively, with 13 bases between them.

This clonotype occurred many times. The rearrangement joins TRBV3-1 to TRBJ2-5, with D perhaps matching TRBD1 or TRBD2 (5 bases each). V lost 6 bases and J lost 3, with 11 bases in between. Per germline, CDR1 LGHDT and CDR2 YNNKEL (reference sequence). The CDR3 loop spans 13 amino acids. The chain's CDR3 is CASRLRGEETQYF. The CDR3 nucleotides are TGTGCCAGCAGGCTCCGAGGGGAAGAGACCCAGTACTTC.